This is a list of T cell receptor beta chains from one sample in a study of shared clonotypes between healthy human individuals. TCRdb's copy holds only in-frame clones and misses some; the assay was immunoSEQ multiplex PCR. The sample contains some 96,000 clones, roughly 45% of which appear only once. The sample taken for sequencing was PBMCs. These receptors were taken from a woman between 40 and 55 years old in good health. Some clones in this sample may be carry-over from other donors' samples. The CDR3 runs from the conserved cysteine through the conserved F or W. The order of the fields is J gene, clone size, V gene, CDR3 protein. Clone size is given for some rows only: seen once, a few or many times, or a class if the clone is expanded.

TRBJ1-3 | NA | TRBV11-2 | CASSSPRGGNTIYF
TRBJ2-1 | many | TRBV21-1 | CASSTSGRKVNEQFF
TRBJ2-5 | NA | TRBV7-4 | CASSQAGLAGLGEETQYF
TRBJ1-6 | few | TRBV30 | CAWSVVVENSPLHF
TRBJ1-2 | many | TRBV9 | CASSVSTESNYGYTF
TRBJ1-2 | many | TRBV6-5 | CASSYSGYGYTF
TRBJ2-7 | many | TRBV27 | CASSFTPLAGGFPEQYF
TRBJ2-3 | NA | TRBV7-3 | CASRKLAGGPNPADTQYF
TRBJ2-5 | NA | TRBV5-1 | CASSSGLISETQYF
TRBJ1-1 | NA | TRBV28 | CASSLVPRGSTEAFF
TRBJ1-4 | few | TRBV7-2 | CASSLAYRNEKLFF
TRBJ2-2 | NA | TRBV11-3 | CASRAGATGELFF
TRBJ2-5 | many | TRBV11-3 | CASSPGTAEGTQYF
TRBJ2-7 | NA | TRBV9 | CASSVDSGQGEQYF
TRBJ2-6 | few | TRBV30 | CAWGEVGAGANVLTF
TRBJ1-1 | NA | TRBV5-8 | CASSLGPGHKNTEAFF
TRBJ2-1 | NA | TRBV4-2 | CASSQDPTSGYNEQFF
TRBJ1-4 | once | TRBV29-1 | CSFSGTDATNEKLFF
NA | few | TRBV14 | CASSRGTVSYEQYF
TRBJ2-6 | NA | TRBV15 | CATSKERRPGANVLTF
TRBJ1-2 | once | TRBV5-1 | CASSFGTGGIYGYTF
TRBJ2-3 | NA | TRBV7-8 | CASSPPNLGDTQYF
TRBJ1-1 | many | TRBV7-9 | CASSPMDVSSFF
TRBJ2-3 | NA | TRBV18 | CASSPDRAKGQYF
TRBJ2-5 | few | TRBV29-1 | CSVDTQIQETQYF
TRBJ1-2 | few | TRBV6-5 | CASSYFKRQEFYGYTF
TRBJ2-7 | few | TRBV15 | CATSREQSLNEQYF
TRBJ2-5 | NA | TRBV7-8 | CASSEITGETQYF
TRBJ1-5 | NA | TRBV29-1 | CSVGASNQPQHF
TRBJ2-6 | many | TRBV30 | CAWSKLWGPGANVLTF
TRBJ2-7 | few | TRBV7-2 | CASSFSRDLLEQYF
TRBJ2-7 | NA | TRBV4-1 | CASSQGGTREQYF
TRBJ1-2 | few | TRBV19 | CASSSRQEVYGYTF
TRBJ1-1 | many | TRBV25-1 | CASSESGRVTEAFF
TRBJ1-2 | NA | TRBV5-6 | CASSRGEYLGYTF
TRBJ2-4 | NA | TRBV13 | CASSSALADKNIQYF
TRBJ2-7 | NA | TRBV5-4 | CASSLDRQYEQYF
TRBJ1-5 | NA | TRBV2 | CASSDTGRFNQPQHF
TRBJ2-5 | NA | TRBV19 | CATRLSGDQETQYF
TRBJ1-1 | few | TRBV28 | CASSLAFPNTEAFF
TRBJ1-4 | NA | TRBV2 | CATGTGYEKLFF
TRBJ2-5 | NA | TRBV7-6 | CASSPRSAGETQYF
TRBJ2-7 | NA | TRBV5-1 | CASSLDGRRTSYEQYF
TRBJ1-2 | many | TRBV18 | CASSPQGYYGYTF